These 24 T cell receptor beta chains were sequenced from one sample in a study of blood T cell repertoires in COVID-19. TCRdb keeps only in-frame clones here, not all; method: immunoSEQ multiplex PCR. The data hold about 240,000 clones, with approximately 80% observed a single time. The sample taken for sequencing was peripheral blood. The receptors shown here come from a woman at least 80 years old with acute or convalescent COVID-19.

A few counts support this clone. V is TRBV28 and J is TRBJ2-7; the D gene is possibly TRBD2 (5 bases). The germline V gene has CDR1 MDHEN and CDR2 SYDVKM. The CDR3 runs 12 residues. V dropped 7 bases and J dropped 1 base, with 8 bases sitting between them. CDR3 bases: TGTGCCAGCATTAGCGATTCCTACGAGCAGTACTTC. Amino acids: CASISDSYEQYF.

The chain uses TRBV3-1 (or the pseudogene TRBV3-2) and TRBJ1-3, with TRBD1 matching over 8 bases. V shed 4 bases and J 0 bases; nucleotides not matched to a gene: 11. CDR1 and CDR2 from the germline V gene are LGHDT and YNNKEL (reference sequence). The CDR3 sequence is 18 residues long. CDR3 protein: CASSPVFYGQGSGNTIYF. In DNA, the CDR3 is TGTGCCAGCAGCCCCGTCTTTTATGGACAGGGCTCTGGAAACACCATATATTTT.

V and J are TRBV5-4 and TRBJ2-3; D not resolved. Germline CDR1 reads SGHNT; CDR2 reads YYREEE (reference sequence). Trimming took off 2 bases at V and 1 base at J, with 5 bases between the two ends. There are 13 residues in the CDR3. The CDR3: CASSLTGTDTQYF. In DNA, the CDR3 is TGTGCCAGCAGCTTAACGGGCACAGATACGCAGTATTTT.

This clone has only a few counts. This chain uses TRBV18 with TRBJ2-1; tentative D call: TRBD1 (5 bases). V lost 3 bases and J lost 0, with 9 bases in between. CDR3 size: 15 residues. Germline V gene lookup returns CDR1 KGHSH and CDR2 LQKENI. The CDR3 loop is CASSPLTASYNEQFF. For the CDR3, the DNA is TGTGCCAGCTCACCTCTGACAGCCTCCTACAATGAGCAGTTCTTC.

This clone was seen a single time. The rearrangement joins TRBV27 to TRBJ1-1; D gene uncertain. Trimming removed 4 bases from V and 0 bases from J, with 6 bases in between. In germline, CDR1 is MNHEY, CDR2 SMNVEV (reference sequence). The length of the CDR3 is 13 residues. CDR3 DNA: TGTGCCAGCAGTTCTACCATGAACACTGAAGCTTTCTTT. It yields the protein CASSSTMNTEAFF.

The V call is TRBV19, the J call TRBJ1-5; D unresolved. Germline V gene data show CDR1 as LNHDA and CDR2 as SQIVND (reference sequence). The CDR3 runs to 12 residues. The V end lost 5 bases, the J end lost 3 bases, and 5 bases lay between the germline ends. CDR3 protein: CASSFLNQPQHF. The CDR3 nucleotides are TGTGCCAGTAGTTTTCTCAATCAGCCCCAGCATTTT.

This clone was seen a single time. The chain uses TRBV28 and TRBJ2-1; TRBD1 matches 8 bases. Germline trimming cut 8 bases from V and 7 bases from J; bases unmatched to any gene: 10. The germline gives CDR1 MDHEN, CDR2 SYDVKM. The CDR3 consists of 14 residues. The CDR3 sequence is CASREQGALNEQFF. CDR3 in DNA: TGTGCCAGCCGAGAGCAGGGGGCTCTTAATGAGCAGTTCTTC.

The chain is built from TRBV11-2 and TRBJ2-7; possible D gene TRBD1, 6 bases. In germline, CDR1 is SGHAT, CDR2 FQNNGV. The CDR3 is 15 amino acids. V lost 7 bases, J lost 3 bases, and 19 bases lay in between. Here the CDR3 DNA reads TGTGCCAGCACTCTCGGTTGGGGACACTACTACGAGCAGTACTTC. Its translation: CASTLGWGHYYEQYF.

This clone has just a few counts. J is TRBJ2-5 and V is TRBV10-2; 11 bases are a match to TRBD1. V trimming: 5 bases; J trimming: 5 bases; junction bases outside the gene matches: 4. This CDR3 has 14 amino acids. Germline V gene data show CDR1 as WSHSY and CDR2 as SAAADI. Written as DNA, the CDR3 is TGCGCCAGCAGTTGGGACAGGGGGTCGGAGACCCAGTACTTC. This sequence encodes CASSWDRGSETQYF.

The chain links TRBV3-1 (or the pseudogene TRBV3-2) to TRBJ2-7; 7 bases agree with TRBD2. This CDR3 is 15 amino acids long. In germline, CDR1 is LGHDT, CDR2 YNNKEL (reference sequence). V lost 1 base to trimming and J lost 3 bases; unmatched junction nucleotides: 6. Here the CDR3 DNA reads TGTGCCAGCAGCCAAGTGGGGACTATCAACTACGAGCAGTACTTC. It specifies CASSQVGTINYEQYF.

V usage is TRBV19 and J usage is TRBJ2-5; D perhaps matches TRBD2 (6 bases). The CDR3 length is 15 residues. Trimming left V 6 bases short and J 0 bases short, with 14 bases between. The V gene's germline CDR1 is LNHDA and CDR2 SQIVND (reference sequence). CDR3 sequence (DNA): TGTGCCAGTAGCCCCGGGGGATCGTACCAAGAGACCCAGTACTTC. This translates into CASSPGGSYQETQYF.

The V gene is TRBV6-6, the J gene TRBJ1-1, with 9 nucleotides matching TRBD1. Germline trimming cut 5 bases from V and 6 bases from J; bases unmatched to any gene: 7. In germline, CDR1 is MNHNY, CDR2 SVGAGI (reference sequence). This CDR3 region has 14 residues. The CDR3 protein is CASSLPGQGSEAFF. The CDR3 DNA follows: TGTGCCAGCAGTCTGCCGGGACAGGGCTCTGAAGCTTTCTTT.

The genes are TRBV9 and TRBJ2-1; D is perhaps TRBD1 (5 bases). CDR1 is SGDLS, CDR2 YYNGEE, per germline. The V end lost 5 bases, the J end lost 10 bases, and 19 bases lay between the germline ends. The length of the CDR3 is 14 residues. CDR3 loop: CASSAIGHQSEQFF. In DNA form, the CDR3 reads TGTGCCAGCAGTGCAATAGGACATCAGTCCGAGCAGTTCTTC.

This chain connects TRBV2 to TRBJ2-7, with no clear D. Germline V gene data show CDR1 as SNHLY and CDR2 as FYNNEI. With 1 base removed from V and 6 bases from J, the gap between germline ends came to 10 bases. The CDR3 extends over 13 amino acids. Here the CDR3 reads CASSEGQVGEQYF. The CDR3, as DNA: TGTGCCAGCAGTGAAGGGCAGGTAGGCGAGCAGTACTTC.

The chain has TRBV5-1 and TRBJ1-6; D is perhaps TRBD1 (6 bases). Germline CDR1 SGHRS, CDR2 YFSETQ. The CDR3 sequence is 15 residues long. Trimming cost V 0 bases and J 7 bases, with 11 bases left between them. The CDR3 region is CASSLGGGRNSPLHF. As DNA, the CDR3 is TGCGCCAGCAGCTTGGGCGGGGGGCGAAATTCACCCCTCCACTTT. The whole variable domain, remainder taken from reference TRBV5-1 and TRBJ1-6, is KAGVTQTPRYLIKTRGQQVTLSCSPISGHRSVSWYQQTPGQGLQFLFEYFSETQRNKGNFPGRFSGRQFSNSRSEMNVSTLELGDSALYLCASSLGGGRNSPLHFGNGTRLTVT.

The chain employs TRBV7-8 and TRBJ1-5, with 9 bases fitting TRBD1. The germline V gene encodes CDR1 SGHVS and CDR2 FQNEAQ. Trimming took 4 bases from V and 2 from J; bases not matched to a gene: 6. This CDR3 has 16 amino acids. In DNA form, the CDR3 reads TGTGCCAGCAGCTCCTGGGGACAGGGTCGCAATCAGCCCCAGCATTTT. Encoded protein: CASSSWGQGRNQPQHF.

The V gene is TRBV5-5, the J gene TRBJ1-2; the match to TRBD1 covers 8 bases. The trim removed 5 bases at V and 6 bases at J, leaving 6 bases unmatched. The CDR3 contains 13 residues. Germline V gives CDR1 SGHKS, CDR2 YYEKEE (reference sequence). The DNA of the CDR3 is TGTGCCAGCAGTTCTACAGGGGGGGATGGCTACACCTTC. The encoded protein is CASSSTGGDGYTF.

This chain uses TRBV5-6 with TRBJ1-1, with D possibly TRBD1 on 5 matching bases. The germline V and J ends were trimmed by 4 bases and 4 bases, with 11 bases remaining between them. The CDR3 spans 13 residues. Germline assignment: CDR1 SGHDT and CDR2 YYEEEE. The CDR3 sequence is CASSHRGTTEAFF. CDR3 coding DNA: TGTGCCAGCAGCCACCGGGGGACCACTGAAGCTTTCTTT. Full variable domain (missing parts from reference TRBV5-6 and TRBJ1-1): DAGVTQSPTHLIKTRGQQVTLRCSPKSGHDTVSWYQQALGQGPQFIFQYYEEEERQRGNFPDRFSGHQFPNYSSELNVNALLLGDSALYLCASSHRGTTEAFFGQGTRLTVV.

This chain joins TRBV3-1 (or the pseudogene TRBV3-2) and TRBJ1-3; perhaps TRBD1 as D (6 bases). Germline V gene sequence: CDR1 LGHDT, CDR2 YNNKEL (reference sequence). Trimming removed 3 bases from V and 0 bases from J, with 15 bases in between. This CDR3 contains 17 residues. This CDR3 reads CASSQGGGFFSGNTIYF. The CDR3 DNA is TGTGCCAGCAGCCAGGGGGGGGGCTTCTTCTCTGGAAACACCATATATTTT.

The chain joins TRBV5-1 to TRBJ2-2, with 8 bases aligning to TRBD1. CDR1 is SGHRS, CDR2 YFSETQ, per germline. This CDR3 is 17 amino acids long. Trimming removed 2 bases from V and 9 bases from J; junction bases left unmatched: 15. CDR3 nucleotide sequence: TGCGCCAGCAGCTTAATCGAGACAGGGGCCCGTGGCCGGGAGCTGTTTTTT. Its protein product is CASSLIETGARGRELFF. The full variable domain, in which reference TRBV5-1 and TRBJ2-2 provide the parts outside the CDR3, is KAGVTQTPRYLIKTRGQQVTLSCSPISGHRSVSWYQQTPGQGLQFLFEYFSETQRNKGNFPGRFSGRQFSNSRSEMNVSTLELGDSALYLCASSLIETGARGRELFFGEGSRLTVL.

This clone was observed a few times. The J gene is TRBJ1-2, the V gene TRBV28; 8 bases are a match to TRBD1. Trimming took 4 bases from V and 8 from J; bases not matched to a gene: 6. Germline V gives CDR1 MDHEN, CDR2 SYDVKM. The CDR3 runs to 13 residues. CDR3 amino acids: CASSSGGARGYTF. The CDR3 coding sequence is TGTGCCAGCAGTTCAGGGGGCGCGCGGGGCTACACCTTC.

This chain joins TRBV5-6 and TRBJ2-1, with D tentatively TRBD1 (6 bases). This CDR3 spans 13 amino acids. From germline, CDR1 is SGHDT and CDR2 YYEEEE. V lost 4 bases and J lost 7, with 12 bases in between. CDR3 loop: CASSGGKGNEQFF. The DNA of the CDR3 is TGTGCCAGCAGCGGGGGCAAAGGAAATGAGCAGTTCTTC.

This chain joins TRBV7-9 and TRBJ2-3, with D perhaps TRBD2 (6 bases). There are 15 residues in the CDR3. V dropped 3 bases and J dropped 2 bases, with 12 bases sitting between them. CDR1 is SEHNR and CDR2 is FQNEAQ in the germline V gene (reference sequence). CDR3 bases: TGTGCCAGCAGCTTGGGAGCGGGTCACACAGATACGCAGTATTTT. Its translation: CASSLGAGHTDTQYF.

This clone appeared a single time. The CDR3 DNA reads TGTGCCAGCAGCTTAGGGGTGCCCGGACAGGGCCATGGCTACACCTTC. Translating it yields CASSLGVPGQGHGYTF. This chain uses TRBV7-2 with TRBJ1-2; 8 bases align to TRBD1. CDR3 length: 16 amino acids. Germline loops: CDR1 SGHTA, CDR2 FQGNSA. J gave up 6 bases and V 1 base, and 10 bases lay outside the gene matches.